Listed here are 25 T cell receptor beta chains from one sample, sequenced in a study of T cells after yellow fever vaccination. TCRdb ran MiXCR on the 5' RACE reads and lists one entry per CDR3 protein. The sample carries about 320,000 distinct CDR3 sequences, 3.5% to 4.5% recorded once. The specimen comprised PBMCs, sampled 15 days after the yellow fever booster vaccination. Source of these receptors: a man between 18 and 29 years old who received the YFV17D yellow fever vaccine.

This clonotype was recorded many times. The V call is TRBV5-1, the J call TRBJ2-5; unclear D gene. The CDR3 spans 14 residues. The germline V gene encodes CDR1 SGHRS and CDR2 YFSETQ. The V and J ends lost 2 bases and 0 bases respectively, with 8 bases between them. CDR3 in DNA: TGCGCCAGCAGCTTCGGCGGCTACCAAGAGACCCAGTACTTC. This gives the protein CASSFGGYQETQYF. The full variable domain, rest sourced from reference TRBV5-1 and TRBJ2-5, is KAGVTQTPRYLIKTRGQQVTLSCSPISGHRSVSWYQQTPGQGLQFLFEYFSETQRNKGNFPGRFSGRQFSNSRSEMNVSTLELGDSALYLCASSFGGYQETQYFGPGTRLLVL.

This clonotype was seen many times. The chain carries TRBV7-2 and TRBJ1-5, with D possibly TRBD1 on 5 matching bases. The germline V gene encodes CDR1 SGHTA and CDR2 FQGNSA. The CDR3 is 15 amino acids. V was trimmed by 4 bases and J by 7 bases, leaving 17 bases between them. CDR3 sequence reads: CASSSLTAGRQPQHF. CDR3 DNA sequence: TGTGCCAGCAGCTCGCTGACAGCGGGTCGGCAGCCCCAGCATTTT.

There are many counts of this clonotype. The CDR3, as DNA: TGTGCCAGCAGCAGCCGGGGGGCCGTCCTTGTAGGGGAGCTGTTTTTT. Its translation is CASSSRGAVLVGELFF. This chain joins TRBV7-9 and TRBJ2-2; TRBD2 is a possible D gene (7 bases). Trimming removed 5 bases at V and 8 bases at J, with 21 bases between. The germline CDR1 and CDR2 sequences are SEHNR and FQNEAQ (reference sequence). This CDR3 comprises 16 residues.

This clonotype was counted a few times. The chain combines TRBV4-1 with TRBJ1-5; D is unresolved. This CDR3 contains 17 residues. Trimming shortened V by 0 bases and J by 1 base, and 13 bases separated the two germline ends. Looked up from germline, CDR1 is MGHRA and CDR2 is YSYEKL. The CDR3 region has the DNA TGCGCCAGCAGCCAAGATCACGGGATGAAGAGCAATCAGCCCCAGCATTTT. Translation gives CASSQDHGMKSNQPQHF.

This clonotype appeared many times. The CDR3 DNA reads as TGCGCCAGCAGGAGGGCTAACCAAGAGACCCAGTACTTC. It translates to CASRRANQETQYF. The genes are TRBV10-2 and TRBJ2-5, with TRBD2 as a possible D gene (5 bases). CDR1 and CDR2 from the germline V gene are WSHSY and SAAADI. The length of the CDR3 is 13 residues. With 6 bases removed from V and 0 bases from J, the gap between germline ends came to 8 bases.

This chain joins TRBV12-3 or TRBV12-4 and TRBJ1-3; 8 positions agree with TRBD1. The trim removed 7 bases at V and 0 bases at J, leaving 8 bases unmatched. The CDR3 sequence is 16 residues long. The CDR3 nucleotides are TGTGCCAGCACCCCGGGACAGGTTATCTCTGGAAACACCATATATTTT. Protein product: CASTPGQVISGNTIYF.

The chain is built from TRBV7-9 and TRBJ2-5, with D maybe TRBD1 (5 bases). The germline gives CDR1 SEHNR, CDR2 FQNEAQ (reference sequence). The V end lost 5 bases, the J end lost 4 bases, and 29 bases lay between the germline ends. The CDR3 loop spans 19 amino acids. The chain's CDR3 is CASSTIRDKSGAHRETQYF. CDR3 sequence (DNA): TGTGCCAGCAGCACCATCAGGGATAAGTCCGGAGCGCATCGAGAGACCCAGTACTTC.

The V call is TRBV7-3, the J call TRBJ2-3; 7 bases align to TRBD1. Trimming removed 5 bases from V and 5 bases from J; junction bases left unmatched: 7. There are 14 residues in the CDR3. Germline V gene sequence: CDR1 SGHTA, CDR2 FQGTGA. The CDR3 sequence: CASSLQGGQDTQYF. In DNA form, the CDR3 reads TGTGCCAGCAGCCTTCAAGGGGGCCAAGATACGCAGTATTTT.

This clonotype was observed at least ten times. V usage is TRBV18 and J usage is TRBJ2-5; D not certain. The germline V gene has CDR1 KGHSH and CDR2 LQKENI. The CDR3 sequence is 13 residues long. Deletions cut 2 bases from V and 0 bases from J, with 4 bases between. The CDR3 loop is CASSPGNQETQYF. The CDR3 DNA is TGTGCCAGCTCACCAGGAAACCAAGAGACCCAGTACTTC.

This chain links TRBV11-2 with TRBJ2-5; D call uncertain. Trimming stripped 6 bases from V and 5 bases from J, with 10 bases between. Germline lookup yields CDR1 SGHAT and CDR2 FQNNGV. The CDR3 is 12 residues long. The CDR3: CASRKLGETQYF. CDR3 DNA: TGTGCCAGCAGGAAATTGGGCGAGACCCAGTACTTC.

In its sample, this clonotype was seen many times. The genes are TRBV6-2 or TRBV6-3 and TRBJ2-5, with D perhaps matching TRBD1 or TRBD2 (5 bases each). This CDR3 spans 15 amino acids. The V gene lost 7 bases and the J gene lost 3 bases, with 18 bases spanning the gap. Germline V gives CDR1 MNHEY, CDR2 SVGEGT. The chain's CDR3 is CASIAPVWGKETQYF. The CDR3 DNA reads as TGTGCCAGCATCGCACCAGTGTGGGGGAAAGAGACCCAGTACTTC.

There are a few counts of this clonotype. This chain links TRBV20-1 with TRBJ2-5; 7 nucleotides line up with TRBD1. Germline V gene data show CDR1 as DFQATT and CDR2 as SNEGSKA (reference sequence). This CDR3 is built from 14 residues. Trimming removed 7 bases from V and 2 bases from J; junction bases left unmatched: 10. Here the CDR3 DNA reads TGCAGTGGGAATCACGGGACAGCTCAAGAGACCCAGTACTTC. Its protein product is CSGNHGTAQETQYF.

This clonotype was counted between two and nine times. The chain has TRBV7-2 and TRBJ1-1; D is ambiguous. This CDR3 region has 15 residues. V lost 4 bases and J 4 bases, leaving 16 bases between the germline ends. The germline gives CDR1 SGHTA, CDR2 FQGNSA. The CDR3 coding sequence is TGTGCCAGCAGCTCCAGTGGTATATCGGGCACTGAAGCTTTCTTT. Its translation is CASSSSGISGTEAFF.

This clonotype appeared a few times. The chain carries TRBV20-1 and TRBJ2-5, with 10 bases fitting TRBD2. The CDR3 runs to 15 residues. CDR1 is DFQATT, CDR2 SNEGSKA, per germline (reference sequence). The CDR3 DNA reads TGCGGGTCGAGAGGACTAGCGGTCTCCCAAGAGACCCAGTACTTC. Residues: CGSRGLAVSQETQYF.

In this sample, this clonotype turned up a few times. This chain connects TRBV14 to TRBJ1-1, with D perhaps matching TRBD1 (5 bases). Looked up from germline, CDR1 is SGHDN and CDR2 is FVKESK. The CDR3 runs 15 residues. The ends were cut back, 3 bases at V and 0 bases at J, with 11 bases in the middle. CDR3: CASSQMTVMNTEAFF. The CDR3 DNA reads TGTGCCAGCAGCCAGATGACAGTGATGAACACTGAAGCTTTCTTT.

This clonotype was counted many times. The chain combines TRBV7-9 with TRBJ2-3; D is perhaps TRBD1 or TRBD2 (5 bases each). V was clipped by 4 bases and J by 6 bases, with 23 bases between them. Germline CDR1 is SEHNR and CDR2 is FQNEAQ (reference sequence). The CDR3 runs 17 residues. CDR3 in amino acids: CASSSLRRTSPGDTQYF. In nucleotides, the CDR3 is TGTGCCAGCAGCTCACTTCGGAGGACAAGCCCAGGGGATACGCAGTATTTT.

At least ten counts were recorded for this clonotype. The chain is built from TRBV24-1 and TRBJ1-1, with 7 bases lining up with TRBD1. Looked up from germline, CDR1 is KGHDR and CDR2 is SFDVKD. V was clipped by 3 bases and J by 1 base; unmatched bases: 4. The CDR3 sequence is 15 residues long. CDR3: CATSDERTGNTEAFF. CDR3 sequence (DNA): TGTGCCACCAGTGATGAACGGACAGGGAACACTGAAGCTTTCTTT.

This clonotype showed up just a few times. This chain connects TRBV12-3 or TRBV12-4 to TRBJ1-1; maybe TRBD1 (6 bases). The CDR3 has 14 residues. V was trimmed by 5 bases and J by 3 bases, leaving 13 bases between them. The CDR3 sequence is CASSLEQGYTEAFF. The CDR3 coding sequence is TGTGCCAGCAGTCTAGAACAGGGCTACACTGAAGCTTTCTTT.

Only a few counts were recorded for this clonotype. The rearrangement joins TRBV5-6 to TRBJ2-2; D perhaps matches TRBD1 (5 bases). Germline V lookup: CDR1 SGHDT, CDR2 YYEEEE. CDR3 length: 15 amino acids. Trimming took 1 base from V and 7 from J, leaving 14 bases between them. CDR3 loop: CASSLLAGKVGELFF. CDR3 DNA sequence: TGTGCCAGCAGCTTGTTGGCAGGGAAGGTCGGGGAGCTGTTTTTT.

The table lists this clonotype with many counts. The chain uses TRBV29-1 and TRBJ2-2; the D is unclear. This CDR3 is built from 15 residues. Per germline, CDR1 SQVTM and CDR2 ANQGSEA. Trimming took 4 bases from V and 0 from J, leaving 12 bases between them. This chain's CDR3 is CSVGSSGTNTGELFF. In DNA form, the CDR3 reads TGCAGCGTTGGATCATCCGGTACGAACACCGGGGAGCTGTTTTTT.

J is TRBJ1-5 and V is TRBV27; the match to TRBD1 covers 7 bases. The CDR3 totals 16 residues. Trimming removed 2 bases from V and 3 bases from J; junction bases left unmatched: 7. Germline CDR1 is MNHEY and CDR2 is SMNVEV (reference sequence). Written as DNA, the CDR3 is TGTGCCAGCAGTTTACCCCTCGGACAGGTCAATCAGCCCCAGCATTTT. This sequence encodes CASSLPLGQVNQPQHF.

This clonotype was recorded a few times. V usage is TRBV5-6 and J usage is TRBJ2-2; D uncertain. This CDR3 contains 15 residues. Germline V gene sequence: CDR1 SGHDT, CDR2 YYEEEE. The V and J ends lost 4 bases and 3 bases respectively, with 13 bases between them. The CDR3, as DNA: TGTGCCAGCAGCAACGTTCCGCTACACACCGGGGAGCTGTTTTTT. Its protein product is CASSNVPLHTGELFF.

There are many counts of this clonotype. The chain is built from TRBV4-1 and TRBJ2-2; no definite D call. CDR1 MGHRA and CDR2 YSYEKL come from the germline V gene. This CDR3 is built from 16 residues. The V and J ends lost 0 bases and 4 bases respectively, with 12 bases between them. CDR3 amino acids: CASSQEPRHITGELFF. The CDR3 nucleotides are TGCGCCAGCAGCCAAGAGCCACGACACATCACCGGGGAGCTGTTTTTT.

This chain uses TRBV6-2 or TRBV6-3 with TRBJ2-2; TRBD1 agrees at 9 bases. Looked up from germline, CDR1 is MNHEY and CDR2 is SVGEGT. Trimming cost V 3 bases and J 5 bases; bases outside gene matches: 10. The CDR3 runs to 17 residues. This CDR3 reads CASSYSPGQGRTGELFF. The CDR3 DNA reads as TGTGCCAGCAGTTATTCTCCGGGACAGGGTCGTACCGGGGAGCTGTTTTTT.

CDR3 loop: CASSLQEFYEQYV. Written as DNA, the CDR3 is TGTGCCAGCAGCTTACAGGAATTCTACGAGCAGTACGTC. The chain joins TRBV7-8 to TRBJ2-7; D remains ambiguous. CDR3 length: 13 amino acids. V was clipped by 2 bases and J by 3 bases, with 8 bases between them. CDR1 and CDR2 from the germline V gene are SGHVS and FQNEAQ.